This note documents a single T cell receptor beta chain sequence. What it binds is not known. The CDR3 is made up of 13 amino acids. The V end lost 6 bases, the J end lost 0 bases, and 8 bases lay between the germline ends. The germline V gene has CDR1 LNHNV and CDR2 YYDKDF (reference sequence). The sample is drawn from a study of beta chain features in type 1 diabetes. The study, taken as a whole, reports: Shorter TCRB CDR3s, moderately but significantly so, marked every one of the four CD4+ subsets in Type 1 diabetes patients. Over-representation of high TCR-expressing cells was a possible consequence of cDNA sequencing. Shorter templates may be favored by PCR, equally so in patients and controls.

The study reverse transcribed the entire isolated RNA, so it sequenced expressed TCRB transcripts. Naive, central memory and regulatory T cell samples yielded around 3.6 million reads on average. The assay was immunoSEQ multiplex PCR, and TCRdb's table has in-frame clones only and misses some. The table has about 300,000 clones, approximately 8.1% seen once; the top ten hold 0.9% to 1.2%. The chain combines TRBV15 with TRBJ1-1; D ambiguous. The TCR originated in a woman between 18 and 29 years old in good health. The sequenced material came from central memory CD4+ T cells from blood. The CDR3 DNA reads as TGTGCCACCAGTGGGCAGATGAACACTGAAGCTTTCTTT. As protein: CATSGQMNTEAFF.